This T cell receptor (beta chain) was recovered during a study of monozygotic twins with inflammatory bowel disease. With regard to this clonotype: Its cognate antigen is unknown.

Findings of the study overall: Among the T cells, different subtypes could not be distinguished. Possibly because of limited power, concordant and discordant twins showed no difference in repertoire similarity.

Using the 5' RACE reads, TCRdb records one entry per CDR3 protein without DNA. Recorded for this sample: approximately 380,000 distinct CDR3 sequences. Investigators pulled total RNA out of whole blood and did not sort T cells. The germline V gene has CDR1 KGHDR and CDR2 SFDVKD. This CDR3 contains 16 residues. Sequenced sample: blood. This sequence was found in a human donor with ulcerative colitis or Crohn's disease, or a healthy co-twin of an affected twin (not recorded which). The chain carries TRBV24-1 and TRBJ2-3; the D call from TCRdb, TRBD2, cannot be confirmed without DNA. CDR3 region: CATSASSGGGTDTQYF.